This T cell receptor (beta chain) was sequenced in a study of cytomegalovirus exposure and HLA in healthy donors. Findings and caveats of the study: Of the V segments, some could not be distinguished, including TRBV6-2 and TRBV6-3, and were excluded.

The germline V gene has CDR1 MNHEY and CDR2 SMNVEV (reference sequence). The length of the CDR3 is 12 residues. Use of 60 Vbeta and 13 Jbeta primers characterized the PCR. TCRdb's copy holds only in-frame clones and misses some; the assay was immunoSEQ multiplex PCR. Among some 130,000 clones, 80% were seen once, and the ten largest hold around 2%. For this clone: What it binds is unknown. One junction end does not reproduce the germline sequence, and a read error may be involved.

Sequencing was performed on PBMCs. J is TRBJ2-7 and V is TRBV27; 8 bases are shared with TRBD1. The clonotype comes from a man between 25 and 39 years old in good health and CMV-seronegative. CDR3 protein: CASRTGNYEQCF. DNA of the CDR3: TGTGCCAGCCGGACAGGGAATTACGAGCAGTGCTTC.